These 12 T cell receptor beta chains share one sample of origin, sequenced in a study of T-cell memory formation after mild COVID-19. TCRdb analysed the 5' RACE reads with MiXCR anew, one entry per CDR3 protein. The sample has about 260,000 distinct CDR3 sequences, around 15% seen once. Sequenced: PBMCs or a T cell subset sorted from them (not recorded which). The source is a man aged 18 to 29 who had mild COVID-19 (a few samples of this study predate the infection). Cell type and time point are not known.

The chain couples TRBV20-1 to TRBJ1-5; D gene uncertain. The CDR3 covers 12 residues. The V gene's germline CDR1 is DFQATT and CDR2 SNEGSKA (reference sequence). V lost 4 bases to trimming and J lost 9 bases, with 13 bases between them. CDR3 in DNA: TGCAGTGCTAAGGGTTTCGGCCCGCCCCAGCATTTT. It yields the protein CSAKGFGPPQHF.

V and J are TRBV6-5 and TRBJ2-5; the match to TRBD2 covers 16 bases. J was trimmed by 5 bases and V by 2 bases; bases with no gene match: 2. The CDR3 totals 16 residues. Per germline, CDR1 MNHEY and CDR2 SVGAGI. The CDR3: CASSYGTSGGVETQYF. Here the CDR3 DNA reads TGTGCCAGCAGTTACGGGACTAGCGGGGGGGTTGAGACCCAGTACTTC.

This rearrangement joins TRBV5-1 to TRBJ2-7; D remains unclear. Germline V gives CDR1 SGHRS, CDR2 YFSETQ. Trimming pared 0 bases from V and 2 bases from J, leaving 18 bases between. The CDR3 spans 17 residues. The CDR3 DNA reads TGCGCCAGCAGCTTGGCCGAAGGCAGGCTTTTCGCCTACGAGCAGTACTTC. This translates into CASSLAEGRLFAYEQYF.

This clonotype turned up a few times. The rearrangement joins TRBV4-3 to TRBJ1-3, with D perhaps matching TRBD1 (5 bases). Trimming pared 0 bases from V and 0 bases from J, leaving 12 bases between. This CDR3 is built from 17 residues. Germline V gives CDR1 LGHNA, CDR2 YSLEER. The CDR3, as DNA: TGCGCCAGCAGCCAAGATTTTGCAGGGAGCTCTGGAAACACCATATATTTT. Protein sequence: CASSQDFAGSSGNTIYF.

This clonotype has ten or more counts. The rearrangement uses TRBV7-2 and TRBJ2-4; TRBD1 matches at 9 bases. J gave up 8 bases and V 7 bases, and 6 bases lay outside the gene matches. The CDR3 is 13 amino acids. Germline lookup yields CDR1 SGHTA and CDR2 FQGNSA. The CDR3 reads CASNPTGGDIQYF. The CDR3 bases are TGTGCCAGCAACCCGACAGGGGGAGACATTCAGTACTTC.

Only a few counts were recorded for this clonotype. The rearrangement uses TRBV7-8 and TRBJ1-2; no firm D call. Germline CDR1 and CDR2: SGHVS and FQNEAQ. There are 16 residues in the CDR3. Trimming cost V 2 bases and J 9 bases, with 22 bases left between them. CDR3 region: CASSLFVRELRESYTF. In DNA form, the CDR3 reads TGTGCCAGCAGCTTATTTGTCCGGGAGCTTCGGGAAAGCTACACCTTC.

This clonotype appeared once. The chain employs TRBV12-3 or TRBV12-4 and TRBJ1-2; possible D gene TRBD1, 5 bases. V lost 1 base to trimming and J lost 11 bases, with 17 bases between them. The CDR3 spans 14 residues. The chain's CDR3 is CASSLGGTPGGYTF. As DNA, the CDR3 is TGTGCCAGCAGTTTAGGAGGGACCCCGGGGGGTTACACCTTC.

This clonotype came up a few times. The chain joins TRBV7-3 to TRBJ2-1, with TRBD2 as a possible D gene (5 bases). The CDR3 is made up of 12 amino acids. Trimming stripped 7 bases from V and 7 bases from J, with 11 bases between. Looked up from germline, CDR1 is SGHTA and CDR2 is FQGTGA. The CDR3 region is CASTPSGNEQFF. CDR3 DNA: TGTGCCAGCACCCCCAGCGGTAATGAGCAGTTCTTC.

The V gene is TRBV4-1, the J gene TRBJ2-7; D is ambiguous. Between the trimmed V and J ends, which lost 0 bases and 4 bases, there was a span of 13 bases. CDR3 length: 15 amino acids. From germline, CDR1 is MGHRA and CDR2 YSYEKL. The CDR3 bases are TGCGCCAGCAGCCAAGATGCAGAATCACGTTACGAGCAGTACGTC. As protein: CASSQDAESRYEQYV.

The V gene is TRBV5-1, the J gene TRBJ2-7; D ambiguous. Germline V CDR1 and CDR2: SGHRS, YFSETQ. The CDR3 extends over 15 amino acids. Trimming took 0 bases from V and 2 from J, leaving 12 bases between them. Written as DNA, the CDR3 is TGCGCCAGCAGCTTGGCCTCTACAAACCCCTACGAGCAGTACTTC. The encoded protein is CASSLASTNPYEQYF. The full variable domain, completed using reference TRBV5-1 and TRBJ2-7, is KAGVTQTPRYLIKTRGQQVTLSCSPISGHRSVSWYQQTPGQGLQFLFEYFSETQRNKGNFPGRFSGRQFSNSRSEMNVSTLELGDSALYLCASSLASTNPYEQYFGPGTRLTVT.

The chain carries TRBV7-9 and TRBJ1-5; TRBD1 might be the D (6 bases). The ends were cut back, 5 bases at V and 6 bases at J, with 17 bases in the middle. The CDR3 length is 15 residues. Germline lookup yields CDR1 SEHNR and CDR2 FQNEAQ (reference sequence). The CDR3 region has the DNA TGTGCCAGCAGCGCAGGGGACTCGTTGTCTCAGCCCCAGCATTTT. Protein: CASSAGDSLSQPQHF.

This sequence joins TRBV15 and TRBJ2-3; 12 bases are a match to TRBD2. The CDR3 length is 16 residues. After removal of 3 bases from V and 6 bases from J, the junction contained 7 bases not matched to a gene. Germline loops: CDR1 LNHNV, CDR2 YYDKDF (reference sequence). CDR3 sequence: CATSSKLAGGSDTQYF. The CDR3 bases are TGTGCCACCAGCAGCAAACTAGCGGGGGGTTCGGATACGCAGTATTTT.